This T cell receptor beta chain is drawn from a study of blood T cell repertoires in COVID-19 (dated by TCRdb to between 2020 and 2021). At the level of the whole study: Samples covering the acute and convalescent phases of COVID-19 were provided by collaborators in the United States, Italy and Spain. A de-identified subject ID, COVID-19 status, age in years and sex were almost always included in the sample metadata. Samples came from the ongoing ImmuneRACE study (first 160 participants) plus 1,254 subjects from 6 global collaborators. The dataset comprised deeply sampled blood TCRbeta repertoires from subjects exposed to, actively infected with, or recovered from COVID-19. Where available, HLA class I and class II types were obtained from metadata supplied by the sample provider rather than from assay-based typing. The material from the prospective study consisted of cDNA or gDNA derived from T cells, B-cell-depleted T cells, or PBMCs. A freely available public database, intended as a resource for researchers studying the immune response to SARS-CoV-2, is where the repertoires were released.

TCRbeta CDR3 regions were amplified from genomic DNA using the immunoSEQ Assay, a bias-controlled multiplex PCR. Per the authors' processing: The number of nucleated cells in each sample was estimated from the amplification of reference gene primers within the assay. Sequence reads were collapsed and filtered to measure the absolute abundance of every unique TCRbeta CDR3 rearrangement. For each sample, productive Simpson clonality was calculated as the square root of Simpson's diversity index over productive rearrangements. Held by TCRdb, this immuneACCESS table contains in-frame sequences only and omits some clones. Under half of the omission traces to an unresolved V gene where checked; the cause of the rest is unknown. V and J calls plus clone size are reproduced from that table; the DNA served to infer D and trimming. In this sample the table shows 150,000 to 200,000 clones, about 77% of which occur a single time. Jointly, the top ten make up about 3% of the sample.

General conclusions and limits of the study: The quantity of clinical and demographic metadata differed by source and by participant and was supplied without curation.

Whole blood was collected in K2EDTA tubes by collaborating institutions according to the institutions' own protocols. For TCRbeta analysis, collaborators shipped samples in one of three forms: frozen whole blood, isolated PBMCs, or DNA extracted from either of those sample types. A note on this clone: Its cognate antigen has yet to be identified. Per-base quality was not reported, and no clone a single base away is much larger than it.

The CDR3 goes from the cysteine to the phenylalanine over 16 residues. The kept DNA is CDR3 alone, 48 bases in frame from the first base. CDR1 is given as MDHEN and CDR2 as SYDVKM, both from the germline V gene. Here V drops 5 bases and J drops 1 base, and the junction holds 5 bases not matched to any gene. Sequences were obtained from peripheral blood. The origin of this receptor is a woman of 80 years or more with active or convalescent COVID-19. The chain couples TRBV28 to TRBJ1-3, and TRBD1 aligns with 10 junction nucleotides. For the CDR3, the sequence is CASSDRGLLSGNTIYF. The sequenced DNA: TGTGCCAGCAGTGACAGGGGGCTATTATCTGGAAACACCATATATTTT.